One T cell receptor (beta chain) is described in this entry. Cohorts were based on clinical histories the participants reported. CDR3 length: 14 amino acids. Germline V CDR1 and CDR2: MNHEY, SMNVEV (reference sequence). V lost 5 bases, J lost 2 bases, and 12 bases lay in between. The sample belongs to a study of blood T cell repertoires in COVID-19. As for the study in general: Sites in the United States, Italy and Spain provided acute and convalescent COVID-19 samples.

Original data processing: Amplification of reference gene primers was used by the study to estimate nucleated cell counts. Sequencing was performed with immunoSEQ multiplex PCR; in TCRdb, only in-frame clones are kept and a portion is missing. V and J calls and clone size follow that table, whereas D and trimming were derived from the DNA. This table has fewer than 350,000 clones, 85% appearing once. This clonotype was obtained from a woman aged 25-40 years who had been exposed to COVID-19. Material for sequencing was PBMCs or T cells enriched from blood (not recorded which). V gene TRBV27 combines with J gene TRBJ1-1; D uncertain. DNA of the CDR3: TGTGCCAGCAGTCCCGCCGGAGAAAACACTGAAGCTTTCTTT. It is translated as CASSPAGENTEAFF.